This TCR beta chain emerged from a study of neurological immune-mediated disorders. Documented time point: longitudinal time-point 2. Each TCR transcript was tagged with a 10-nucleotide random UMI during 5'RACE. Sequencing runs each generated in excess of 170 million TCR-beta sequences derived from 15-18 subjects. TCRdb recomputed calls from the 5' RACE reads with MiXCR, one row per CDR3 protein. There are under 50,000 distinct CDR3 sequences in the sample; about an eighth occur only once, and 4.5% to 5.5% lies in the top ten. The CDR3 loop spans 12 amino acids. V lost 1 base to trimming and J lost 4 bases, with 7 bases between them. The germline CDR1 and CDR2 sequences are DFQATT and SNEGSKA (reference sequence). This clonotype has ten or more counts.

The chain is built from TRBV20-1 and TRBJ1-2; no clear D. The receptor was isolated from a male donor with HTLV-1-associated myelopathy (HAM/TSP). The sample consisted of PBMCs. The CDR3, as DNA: TGCAGTGCTAGAGTAGATATCTATGGCTACACCTTC. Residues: CSARVDIYGYTF.